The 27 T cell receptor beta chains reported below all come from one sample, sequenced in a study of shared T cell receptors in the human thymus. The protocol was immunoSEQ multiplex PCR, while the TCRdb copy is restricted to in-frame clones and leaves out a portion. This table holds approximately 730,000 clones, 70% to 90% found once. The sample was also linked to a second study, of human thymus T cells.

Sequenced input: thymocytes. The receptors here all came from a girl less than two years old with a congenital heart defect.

CDR3 coding DNA: TGTGCCAGCAGCCGAGCTACGGAGGCCCAAGAGGAAAAACTGTTTTTT. Translating gives CASSRATEAQEEKLFF. The chain employs TRBV9 and TRBJ1-4; no clear D. Deletions cut 4 bases from V and 8 bases from J, with 21 bases between. Per germline, CDR1 SGDLS and CDR2 YYNGEE. CDR3 length: 16 residues.

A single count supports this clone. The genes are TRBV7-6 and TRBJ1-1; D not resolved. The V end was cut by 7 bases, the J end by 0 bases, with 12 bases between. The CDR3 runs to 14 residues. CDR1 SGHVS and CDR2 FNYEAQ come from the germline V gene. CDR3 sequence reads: CASIRDDLNTEAFF. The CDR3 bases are TGTGCCAGCATAAGAGATGATCTGAACACTGAAGCTTTCTTT.

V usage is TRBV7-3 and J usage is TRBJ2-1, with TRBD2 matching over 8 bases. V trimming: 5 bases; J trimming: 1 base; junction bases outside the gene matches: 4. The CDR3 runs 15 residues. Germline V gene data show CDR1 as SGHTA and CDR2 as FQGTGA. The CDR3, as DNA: TGTGCCAGCAGCGTGGGACTAGGTTCCTACAATGAGCAGTTCTTC. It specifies CASSVGLGSYNEQFF.

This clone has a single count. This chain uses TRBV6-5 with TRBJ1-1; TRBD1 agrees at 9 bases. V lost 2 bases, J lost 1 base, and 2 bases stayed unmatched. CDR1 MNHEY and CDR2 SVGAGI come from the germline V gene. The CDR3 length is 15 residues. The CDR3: CASSYRQGENTEAFF. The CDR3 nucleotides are TGTGCCAGCAGTTACAGACAGGGGGAGAACACTGAAGCTTTCTTT.

The CDR3 reads CASSLAENAGTRPRNQETQYF. CDR3 in DNA: TGCGCCAGCAGCTTGGCGGAGAACGCGGGGACCAGACCTAGGAACCAAGAGACCCAGTACTTC. This chain links TRBV5-1 with TRBJ2-5, with D tentatively TRBD2 (6 bases). Germline assignment: CDR1 SGHRS and CDR2 YFSETQ. The V end was cut by 0 bases, the J end by 0 bases, with 27 bases between. CDR3 length: 21 residues.

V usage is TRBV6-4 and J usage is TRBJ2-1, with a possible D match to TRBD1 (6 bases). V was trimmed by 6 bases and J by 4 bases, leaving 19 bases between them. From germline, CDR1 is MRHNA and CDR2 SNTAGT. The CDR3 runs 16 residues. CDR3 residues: CASSEHRVVRYNEQFF. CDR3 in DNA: TGTGCCAGCAGCGAACACAGGGTAGTGCGGTACAATGAGCAGTTCTTC.

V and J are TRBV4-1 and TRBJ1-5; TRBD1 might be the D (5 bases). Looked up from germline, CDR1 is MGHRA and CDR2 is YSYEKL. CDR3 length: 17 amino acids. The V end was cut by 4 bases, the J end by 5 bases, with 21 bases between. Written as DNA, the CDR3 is TGCGCCAGCAGCCCAGGCGGTACTAACAGGTTGGATCAGCCCCAGCATTTT. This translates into CASSPGGTNRLDQPQHF.

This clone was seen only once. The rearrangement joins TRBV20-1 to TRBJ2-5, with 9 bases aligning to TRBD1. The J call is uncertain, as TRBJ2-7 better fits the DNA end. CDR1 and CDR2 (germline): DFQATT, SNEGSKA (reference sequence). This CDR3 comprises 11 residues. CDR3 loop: CSAGQGFEQYF. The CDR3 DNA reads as TGCAGTGCTGGACAGGGGTTCGAGCAGTACTTC.

The CDR3 reads CASGEGGGFTYNSPLHF. The CDR3 DNA reads TGTGCCAGCGGAGAAGGCGGGGGGTTCACCTATAATTCACCCCTCCACTTT. This chain links TRBV27 with TRBJ1-6, with a tentative D call TRBD1 (5 bases). CDR1 is MNHEY, CDR2 SMNVEV, per germline (reference sequence). Trimming took off 8 bases at V and 2 bases at J, with 19 bases between the two ends. This CDR3 comprises 17 residues.

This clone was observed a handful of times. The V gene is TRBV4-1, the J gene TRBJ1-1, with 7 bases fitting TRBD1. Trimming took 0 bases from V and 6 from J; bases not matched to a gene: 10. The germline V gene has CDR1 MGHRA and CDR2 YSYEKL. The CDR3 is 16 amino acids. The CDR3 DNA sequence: TGCGCCAGCAGCCAAGAGTTCGGCAGGGGGATCCCTGAAGCTTTCTTT. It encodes CASSQEFGRGIPEAFF.

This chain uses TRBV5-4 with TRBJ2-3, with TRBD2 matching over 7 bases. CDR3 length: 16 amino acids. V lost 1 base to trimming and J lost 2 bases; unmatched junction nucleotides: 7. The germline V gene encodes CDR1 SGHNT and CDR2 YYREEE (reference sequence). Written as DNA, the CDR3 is TGTGCCAGCAGCTTGCCCTCTGGGAGGGACACAGATACGCAGTATTTT. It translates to CASSLPSGRDTDTQYF.

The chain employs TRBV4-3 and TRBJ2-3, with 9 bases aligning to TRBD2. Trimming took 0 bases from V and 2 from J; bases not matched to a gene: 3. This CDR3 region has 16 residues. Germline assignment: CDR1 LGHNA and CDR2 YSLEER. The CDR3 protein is CASSQDPSGNTDTQYF. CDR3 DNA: TGCGCCAGCAGCCAAGACCCTAGCGGGAACACAGATACGCAGTATTTT.

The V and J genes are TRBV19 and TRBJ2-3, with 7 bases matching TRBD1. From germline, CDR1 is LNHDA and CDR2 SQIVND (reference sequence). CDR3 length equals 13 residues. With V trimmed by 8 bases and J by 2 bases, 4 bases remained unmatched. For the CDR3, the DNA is TGTGCCAGTGGAGGACAGGACACAGATACGCAGTATTTT. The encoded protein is CASGGQDTDTQYF.

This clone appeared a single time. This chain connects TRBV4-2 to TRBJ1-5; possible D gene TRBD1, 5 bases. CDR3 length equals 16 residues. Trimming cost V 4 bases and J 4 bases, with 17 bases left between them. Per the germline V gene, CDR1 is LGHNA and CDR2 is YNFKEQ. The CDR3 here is CASSLSAGNMNQPQHF. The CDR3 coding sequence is TGTGCCAGCAGCCTGAGTGCAGGGAACATGAATCAGCCCCAGCATTTT.

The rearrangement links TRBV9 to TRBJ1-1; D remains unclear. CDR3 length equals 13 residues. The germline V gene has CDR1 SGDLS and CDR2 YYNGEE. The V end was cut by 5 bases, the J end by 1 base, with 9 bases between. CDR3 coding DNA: TGTGCCAGCAGTGGTGTCGGGAACACTGAAGCTTTCTTT. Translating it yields CASSGVGNTEAFF.

The CDR3 reads CASTGLGAGELFF. CDR3 nucleotides: TGTGCCAGCACGGGCCTCGGGGCCGGGGAGCTGTTTTTT. The chain employs TRBV28 and TRBJ2-2; D is perhaps TRBD2 (5 bases). CDR3 length: 13 residues. Trimming stripped 7 bases from V and 6 bases from J, with 12 bases between. Germline V gene data show CDR1 as MDHEN and CDR2 as SYDVKM.

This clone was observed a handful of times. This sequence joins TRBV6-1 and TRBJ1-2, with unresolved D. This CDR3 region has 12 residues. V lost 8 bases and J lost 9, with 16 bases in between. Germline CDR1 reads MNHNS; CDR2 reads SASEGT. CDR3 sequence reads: CASSTTPSSYTF. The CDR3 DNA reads TGTGCCAGCTCCACTACCCCTAGTAGCTACACCTTC.

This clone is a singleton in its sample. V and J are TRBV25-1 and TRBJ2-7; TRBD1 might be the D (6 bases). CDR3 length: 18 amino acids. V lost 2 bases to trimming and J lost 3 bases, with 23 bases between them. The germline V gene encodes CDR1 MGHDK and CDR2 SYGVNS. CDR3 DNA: TGTGCCAGCAGTGAACGACAGGAGGCCGACAACTTCGGCTACGAGCAGTACTTC. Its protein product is CASSERQEADNFGYEQYF.

The CDR3 region is CAISESRGNSGNTIYF. The CDR3 region has the DNA TGTGCCATCAGTGAGTCGAGGGGGAACTCTGGAAACACCATATATTTT. The gene calls are TRBV10-3 and TRBJ1-3, with D tentatively TRBD1 (6 bases). The CDR3 is 16 amino acids. Germline assignment: CDR1 ENHRY and CDR2 SYGVKD. The V gene lost 0 bases and the J gene lost 0 bases, with 9 bases spanning the gap.

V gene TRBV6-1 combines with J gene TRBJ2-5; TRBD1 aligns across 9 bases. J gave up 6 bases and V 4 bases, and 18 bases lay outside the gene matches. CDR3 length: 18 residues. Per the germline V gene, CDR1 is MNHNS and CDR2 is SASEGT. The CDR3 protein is CASSAIVQAGTGLKTQYF. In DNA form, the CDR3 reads TGTGCCAGCAGTGCCATTGTCCAAGCAGGGACAGGGTTAAAGACCCAGTACTTC.

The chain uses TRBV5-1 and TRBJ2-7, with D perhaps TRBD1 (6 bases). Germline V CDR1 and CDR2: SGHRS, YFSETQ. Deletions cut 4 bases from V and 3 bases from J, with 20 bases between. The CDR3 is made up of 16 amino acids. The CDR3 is CASSPRRTADYYEQYF. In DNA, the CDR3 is TGCGCCAGCAGCCCGAGGAGGACAGCGGATTACTACGAGCAGTACTTC.

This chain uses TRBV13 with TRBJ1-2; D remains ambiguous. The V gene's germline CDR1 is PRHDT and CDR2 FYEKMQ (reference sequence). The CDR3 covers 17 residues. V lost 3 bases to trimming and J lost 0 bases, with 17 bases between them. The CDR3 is CASSFPGHPYPNYGYTF. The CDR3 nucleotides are TGTGCCAGCAGCTTCCCAGGCCACCCTTACCCTAACTATGGCTACACCTTC. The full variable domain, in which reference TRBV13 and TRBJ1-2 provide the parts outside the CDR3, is AAGVIQSPRHLIKEKRETATLKCYPIPRHDTVYWYQQGPGQDPQFLISFYEKMQSDKGSIPDRFSAQQFSDYHSELNMSSLELGDSALYFCASSFPGHPYPNYGYTFGSGTRLTVV.

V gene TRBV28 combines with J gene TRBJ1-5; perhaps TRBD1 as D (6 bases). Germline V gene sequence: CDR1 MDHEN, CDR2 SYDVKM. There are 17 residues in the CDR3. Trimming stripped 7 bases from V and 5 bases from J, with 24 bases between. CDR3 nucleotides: TGTGCCAGCAAGGGCCTACCGGGACACCTAATACATCAGCCCCAGCATTTT. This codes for CASKGLPGHLIHQPQHF.

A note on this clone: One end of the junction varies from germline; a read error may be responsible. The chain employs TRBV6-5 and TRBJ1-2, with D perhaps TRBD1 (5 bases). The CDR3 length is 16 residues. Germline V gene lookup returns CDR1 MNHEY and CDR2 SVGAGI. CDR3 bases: TGTGCCAGCAGTCACTCCACCGCGACAGTTAACTATGGCTACACCTTC. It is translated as CASSHSTATVNYGYTF.

Here the CDR3 reads CASSPPGDRIYGYTF. The DNA for the CDR3 is TGTGCCAGCTCACCACCTGGAGACAGGATCTATGGCTACACCTTC. The chain has TRBV18 and TRBJ1-2; D is perhaps TRBD1 (6 bases). V was cut by 0 bases and J by 4 bases, with 12 bases left in between. The CDR3 is 15 amino acids. CDR1 and CDR2 from the germline V gene are KGHSH and LQKENI.

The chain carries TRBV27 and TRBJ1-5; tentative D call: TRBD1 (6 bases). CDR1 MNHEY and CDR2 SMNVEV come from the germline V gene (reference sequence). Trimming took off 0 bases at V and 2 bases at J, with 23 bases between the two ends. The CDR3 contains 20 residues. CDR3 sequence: CASSLSAKPTGTLGNQPQHF. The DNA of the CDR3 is TGTGCCAGCAGTTTATCCGCCAAACCTACAGGGACGTTGGGCAATCAGCCCCAGCATTTT.

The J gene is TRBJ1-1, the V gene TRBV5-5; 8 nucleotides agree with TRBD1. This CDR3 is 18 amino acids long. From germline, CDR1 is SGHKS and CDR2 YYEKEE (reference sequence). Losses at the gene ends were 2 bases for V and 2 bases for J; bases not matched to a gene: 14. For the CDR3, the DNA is TGTGCCAGCAGCTTCGAGGGGGGGGCGGACAGGGCCAACACTGAAGCTTTCTTT. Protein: CASSFEGGADRANTEAFF.